The rows below give T cell receptor beta chains drawn from one sample of a study of CD8 T cells in Susac syndrome. From the immunoSEQ multiplex PCR reads, TCRdb called clonotypes with MiXCR, one entry per CDR3 protein. The top ten hold about 0.094% of the sample, which has 180,000 or so distinct CDR3 sequences, around 95% seen once. Specimen: CD4+ T cells from PBMCs. The source is a human donor in good health. Each CDR3 is given without its conserved first and last residue. Only some rows state a clone size, as once, few, many or a class for expanded clones.

CDR3aa,j_gene,abundance,v_gene
SVLGEDGYT,TRBJ1-2,NA,TRBV29-1
ATGRSYNEQF,TRBJ2-1,once,TRBV3-1
ASTRSQGSQPQH,TRBJ1-5,NA,TRBV28
ASSPTSGGEQY,TRBJ2-7,NA,TRBV18
ASQRWNTEAF,TRBJ1-1,NA,TRBV27
ASSFTENTEAF,TRBJ1-1,few,TRBV12-3/TRBV12-4
ASCGWYQETQY,TRBJ2-5,once,TRBV6-1
ASSLNHQPQH,TRBJ1-5,NA,TRBV7-9
ASSSGLAGVRDEQF,TRBJ2-1,NA,TRBV19
ASSGDTGEYT,TRBJ1-2,once,TRBV7-3
ASSLPGDEQF,TRBJ2-1,once,TRBV7-9
ASSLMTSGSWETQY,TRBJ2-5,NA,TRBV11-1
SVLAGETYEQY,TRBJ2-7,NA,TRBV29-1
GVSGGNGETQY,TRBJ2-5,NA,TRBV29-1
ASSQDWQNYGYT,TRBJ1-2,NA,TRBV3-1
ASSLPGQGTGTIY,TRBJ1-3,NA,TRBV7-2
ASSLNNYGYT,TRBJ1-2,NA,TRBV12-3/TRBV12-4
SVSGASTDTQY,TRBJ2-3,NA,TRBV29-1
ASSAHGRSNQPQH,TRBJ1-5,once,TRBV12-3/TRBV12-4
SVELGGLFGNTIY,TRBJ1-3,NA,TRBV29-1
ASRYGGAHEQY,TRBJ2-7,NA,TRBV27
SVSGGAGTGELF,TRBJ2-2,NA,TRBV29-1
AWSVLRSAALGYT,TRBJ1-2,NA,TRBV30
SGGHSVNEKLF,TRBJ1-4,NA,TRBV29-1
ASSPELGQPAEKLF,TRBJ1-4,NA,TRBV18
ASSQDGARTEAF,TRBJ1-1,NA,TRBV4-3
ATSDYGDSQPQH,TRBJ1-5,NA,TRBV24-1
ASSRDRIGNEQF,TRBJ2-1,NA,TRBV3-1
SALAGGQETQY,TRBJ2-5,NA,TRBV20-1
ASRIGRPTGDTQY,TRBJ2-3,NA,TRBV9
ASSPGGVEQY,TRBJ2-7,NA,TRBV18
ASSSRGGIKTQY,TRBJ2-5,NA,TRBV7-2
SARDSIWDEQY,TRBJ2-7,NA,TRBV20-1
ASSATGGNEQF,TRBJ2-1,NA,TRBV9
ASRAGPRDEQY,TRBJ2-7,NA,TRBV12-3/TRBV12-4
ASSLVGTPATNEKLF,TRBJ1-4,NA,TRBV12-3/TRBV12-4
SVAEVGETQY,TRBJ2-5,once,TRBV29-1
ASSPQGRGSGANVLT,TRBJ2-6,NA,TRBV27
ASSHVDGQPQH,TRBJ1-5,NA,TRBV3-1
AWTQDPTQETQY,TRBJ2-5,NA,TRBV30
SVAGLDYNEQF,TRBJ2-1,NA,TRBV29-1
ASSDSLADNEQF,TRBJ2-1,NA,TRBV2
ASSDNYEQY,TRBJ2-7,NA,TRBV5-1
SAPKGSNQPQH,TRBJ1-5,NA,TRBV20-1
ASSHQDLARIQY,TRBJ2-3,NA,TRBV18
ASSFPDTGELF,TRBJ2-2,NA,TRBV5-1
ASSPAGQGPNGYT,TRBJ1-2,NA,TRBV12-3/TRBV12-4
ASSLFGQGAGGTEAF,TRBJ1-1,NA,TRBV28
SAREGLAGVNEQF,TRBJ2-1,NA,TRBV20-1